A single sample gave rise to the 20 T cell receptor beta chains below, sequenced in a study of T cell responses to AZD1222 COVID-19 vaccine. Clones were sequenced by immunoSEQ multiplex PCR, and TCRdb holds only the in-frame ones, with some missing. Of just under 150,000 clones detected, around 90% appear once; the ten largest clones hold 5.4%. Sequences were derived from peripheral blood, sampled 28 days after the second dose of the MenACWY control vaccine. These receptors were obtained from an adult who received the MenACWY meningococcal vaccine as a control.

The genes are TRBV19 and TRBJ2-3, with 9 bases that match TRBD2. J was trimmed by 6 bases and V by 6 bases; bases with no gene match: 10. Germline-derived CDR1 and CDR2 are LNHDA and SQIVND (reference sequence). This CDR3 contains 15 residues. The DNA for the CDR3 is TGTGCCAGTAGCTGGGACGCGGGAGGGGGGGATACGCAGTATTTT. Protein: CASSWDAGGGDTQYF.

The chain uses TRBV18 and TRBJ1-4; possibly TRBD1 for D (5 bases). Trimming left V 3 bases short and J 15 bases short, with 14 bases between. The CDR3 length is 12 residues. The V gene's germline CDR1 is KGHSH and CDR2 LQKENI. The CDR3 DNA follows: TGTGCCAGCTCACCTAACCGGGACTGGGTGTTTTTT. Translated, it gives CASSPNRDWVFF.

The chain carries TRBV13 and TRBJ1-3, with D tentatively TRBD1 (6 bases). CDR1 and CDR2 from the germline V gene are PRHDT and FYEKMQ (reference sequence). This CDR3 contains 14 residues. V dropped 10 bases and J dropped 3 bases, with 16 bases sitting between them. The CDR3 coding sequence is TGTGCCACCCGAACCGGGACATATGGAAACACCATATATTTT. Its translation: CATRTGTYGNTIYF.

The V call is TRBV4-1, the J call TRBJ2-1; D gene unclear. V was pared by 4 bases and J by 4 bases, with 11 bases between. Looked up from germline, CDR1 is MGHRA and CDR2 is YSYEKL. This CDR3 region has 14 residues. CDR3 in amino acids: CASSPRRNYNEQFF. The DNA of the CDR3 is TGCGCCAGCAGCCCCCGAAGGAATTACAATGAGCAGTTCTTC.

The chain joins TRBV29-1 to TRBJ2-7; TRBD1 matches at 7 bases. Germline lookup yields CDR1 SQVTM and CDR2 ANQGSEA. The CDR3 totals 13 residues. Germline trimming cut 4 bases from V and 2 bases from J; bases unmatched to any gene: 5. The CDR3 sequence: CSVGRGQTYEQYF. In DNA, the CDR3 is TGCAGCGTTGGAAGGGGACAGACCTACGAGCAGTACTTC.

The V call is TRBV7-2, the J call TRBJ1-4; D may be TRBD1 (5 bases). Germline V lookup: CDR1 SGHTA, CDR2 FQGNSA. The V end was cut by 5 bases, the J end by 8 bases, with 15 bases between. CDR3 length: 14 residues. CDR3 sequence: CASSPQRGNEKLFF. The CDR3 DNA reads TGTGCCAGCAGCCCCCAGCGGGGGAACGAAAAACTGTTTTTT.

The chain has TRBV24-1 and TRBJ2-1; no clear D. V dropped 5 bases and J dropped 5 bases, with 6 bases sitting between them. The germline CDR1 and CDR2 sequences are KGHDR and SFDVKD. This CDR3 has 12 amino acids. This CDR3 is CATSVTNNEQFF. The DNA for the CDR3 is TGTGCCACCAGTGTGACAAACAATGAGCAGTTCTTC.

The chain has TRBV18 and TRBJ2-7; 9 bases match TRBD1. The CDR3 is 15 amino acids. Germline CDR1 KGHSH, CDR2 LQKENI. V trimming: 4 bases; J trimming: 5 bases; junction bases outside the gene matches: 9. The CDR3 sequence: CASSQNRGQGDEQYF. CDR3 DNA: TGTGCCAGCTCACAAAACAGGGGGCAGGGAGACGAGCAGTACTTC.

The chain links TRBV30 to TRBJ1-1; TRBD1 aligns across 8 bases. V shed 2 bases, J shed 7 bases, and the junction held 12 bases outside the gene matches. This CDR3 spans 15 amino acids. The germline CDR1 and CDR2 sequences are GTSNPN and SVGIG (reference sequence). The chain's CDR3 is CAWSNDRGPGSEAFF. DNA of the CDR3: TGTGCCTGGAGTAATGACAGGGGCCCGGGGAGTGAAGCTTTCTTT.

Details on this clone: One end of the junction fails to match germline, which may point to a read error. The chain is built from TRBV7-7 and TRBJ2-3; TRBD2 is a possible D gene (6 bases). This CDR3 is built from 16 residues. The germline V gene has CDR1 SSHAT and CDR2 FNYEAQ (reference sequence). CDR3 nucleotide sequence: TGTGCTAGCAGCAAAGAGGGCGGGGCGGACACAGATACGCAGTATTTT. Encoded protein: CASSKEGGADTDTQYF.

The rearrangement links TRBV6-5 to TRBJ2-7; tentative D call: TRBD1 (6 bases). This CDR3 comprises 14 residues. Germline values: CDR1 MNHEY, CDR2 SVGAGI. Trimming removed 6 bases at V and 0 bases at J, with 12 bases between. CDR3 nucleotide sequence: TGTGCCAGCAGCAGAGGGACACACTCCTACGAGCAGTACTTC. This codes for CASSRGTHSYEQYF.

Turning to this clone: The sample carries other DNA sequences with the same CDR3. This sequence joins TRBV4-3 and TRBJ2-5; a possible D gene is TRBD1 (6 bases). The V end was cut by 3 bases, the J end by 4 bases, with 9 bases between. The CDR3 has 13 amino acids. CDR1 LGHNA and CDR2 YSLEER come from the germline V gene. CDR3: CASSQDRRETQYF. DNA for the CDR3: TGCGCCAGCAGCCAGGACAGAAGAGAGACCCAGTACTTC.

The chain joins TRBV20-1 to TRBJ2-5; TRBD2 aligns across 8 bases. In germline, CDR1 is DFQATT, CDR2 SNEGSKA (reference sequence). Trimming cost V 6 bases and J 5 bases; bases outside gene matches: 14. This CDR3 has 15 amino acids. The CDR3 loop is CSASRASGHRETQYF. DNA of the CDR3: TGCAGTGCCAGTCGGGCTAGCGGGCACCGGGAGACCCAGTACTTC.

CDR3 sequence reads: CASSLGLAGGQGEQFF. CDR3 nucleotides: TGTGCCAGCAGCTTAGGACTAGCGGGAGGGCAGGGGGAGCAGTTCTTC. The rearrangement links TRBV7-2 to TRBJ2-1; 14 bases fit TRBD2. The V gene end was trimmed by 1 base and the J gene end by 10 bases; junction bases not matched to a gene: 6. This CDR3 has 16 residues. Germline-derived CDR1 and CDR2 are SGHTA and FQGNSA.

This clone was found a few times. In DNA form, the CDR3 reads TGTGCCAGCAGCTTAGGGGGCCTGCGTAATCAGCCCCAGCATTTT. Translation: CASSLGGLRNQPQHF. The chain combines TRBV7-9 with TRBJ1-5; tentatively, D is TRBD1 (5 bases). Germline assignment: CDR1 SEHNR and CDR2 FQNEAQ (reference sequence). Between the trimmed V and J ends, which lost 1 base and 4 bases, there was a span of 11 bases. This CDR3 has 15 amino acids.

The chain recombines TRBV7-9 with TRBJ1-1, with D unclear. V was clipped by 1 base and J by 5 bases, with 8 bases between them. Germline CDR1 and CDR2: SEHNR and FQNEAQ (reference sequence). The CDR3 contains 13 residues. The chain's CDR3 is CASSLGERTEAFF. The CDR3 nucleotides read TGTGCCAGCAGCTTAGGTGAAAGGACTGAAGCTTTCTTT.

The chain combines TRBV2 with TRBJ2-2; 8 nucleotides align to TRBD2. CDR1 is SNHLY, CDR2 FYNNEI, per germline. The length of the CDR3 is 14 residues. The V and J ends lost 9 bases and 1 base, in that order; junction bases with no gene match: 4. This chain's CDR3 is CASRTSLNTGELFF. Written as DNA, the CDR3 is TGTGCCAGTCGGACTAGCCTGAACACCGGGGAGCTGTTTTTT.

This clone appeared once. The V call is TRBV30, the J call TRBJ1-6, with TRBD1 identical over 8 bases. CDR3 length: 14 amino acids. In germline, CDR1 is GTSNPN, CDR2 SVGIG (reference sequence). Trimming removed 3 bases from V and 10 bases from J; junction bases left unmatched: 8. As DNA, the CDR3 is TGTGCCTGGAGACTGCCGGACAGGGCATCACCCCTCCACTTT. Translated: CAWRLPDRASPLHF.

This clone occurred a few times. The chain couples TRBV7-9 to TRBJ1-1; 8 positions agree with TRBD1. V gave up 1 base and J gave up 8 bases; unmatched junction bases: 3. The CDR3 is 13 residues long. The germline CDR1 and CDR2 sequences are SEHNR and FQNEAQ (reference sequence). Here the CDR3 reads CASSLVQGGEAFF. CDR3 DNA sequence: TGTGCCAGCAGCTTAGTACAGGGGGGCGAAGCTTTCTTT.

The gene calls are TRBV27 and TRBJ1-2; TRBD1 matches 7 bases. The junction had 3 bases not matched to a gene; V was cut back by 3 bases and J by 5 bases. This CDR3 spans 13 amino acids. Per the germline V gene, CDR1 is MNHEY and CDR2 is SMNVEV (reference sequence). DNA of the CDR3: TGTGCCAGCAGTTTTAGGGGACAGTATGGCTACACCTTC. It translates to CASSFRGQYGYTF.